This TCR beta chain appears in the sequencing data of a study of blood T cell repertoires in COVID-19. Study background: Researchers got acute and convalescent COVID-19 samples from the United States, Italy and Spain. PBMCs, B-cell-depleted T cells, or T cells provided the cDNA or gDNA that made up the material.

This clone was seen just once. The CDR3 sequence is 16 residues long. CDR1 is SGHTA and CDR2 is FQGTGA in the germline V gene. The ends lost 3 bases at V and 4 bases at J; junction bases unmatched: 5. Authors' methods: Nucleated cell number was recorded as an estimate derived from reference gene primer amplification. Assay used: immunoSEQ multiplex PCR; TCRdb lists only in-frame clones, some missing. The D gene and trimming were derived from the DNA, and the V and J assignments and clone size from that table. The data show roughly 150,000 clones, just under 90% seen once. The clonotype was recovered from a woman older than 75 with acute or convalescent COVID-19. The sample was peripheral blood. This chain joins TRBV7-3 and TRBJ2-6; 8 positions match TRBD1. Here the CDR3 reads CASSLAGGTGANVLTF. The CDR3 nucleotides are TGTGCCAGCAGCTTGGCAGGGGGCACCGGGGCCAACGTCCTGACTTTC. Based on the CDR3 plus reference TRBV7-3 and TRBJ2-6, the full variable domain is GAGVSQTPSNKVTEKGKYVELRCDPISGHTALYWYRQSLGQGPEFLIYFQGTGAADDSGLPNDRFFAVRPEGSVSTLKIQRTERGDSAVYLCASSLAGGTGANVLTFGAGSRLTVL.